The T cell receptor (beta chain) described here comes from a study of T cells after yellow fever vaccination. Template-switching 5'RACE yielded the TCR cDNA; a universal primer site and UMIs were added in the process. TCRdb reprocessed the 5' RACE reads with MiXCR, giving one entry per CDR3 protein. The table includes tens of thousands of distinct CDR3 sequences, about an eighth detected once. Study-wide findings and caveats: Primary-vaccination clones mostly resurfaced post-booster (96% CD4, 85% to 90% CD8). Although most clonotypes did not, a small share appeared in both CD4 and CD8 compartments. Repertoires sorted by FACS could include abundant clonotypes that are contaminants from the bulk population.

V lost 7 bases to trimming and J lost 5 bases; unmatched junction nucleotides: 11. The CDR3 is made up of 15 amino acids. Germline V gene lookup returns CDR1 MNHEY and CDR2 SVGEGT. The TCR was taken from a man younger than 35 who received the YFV17D yellow fever vaccine. The specimen comprised CD8+ T cells not binding an NS4B(214-222) dextramer, sorted from PBMCs, sampled approximately 22 days after the first yellow fever vaccination. J is TRBJ2-7 and V is TRBV6-2 or TRBV6-3, with 10 bases that match TRBD1. CDR3 bases: TGTGCCAGCACCTCTCCCCGGACAGGGGGAAACGAGCAGTACGTC. It specifies CASTSPRTGGNEQYV.